A selection of T cell receptor beta chains follows, all from one sample in a study of CD8 T cells in ankylosing spondylitis. TCRdb analysed the 5' RACE reads with MiXCR anew, one entry per CDR3 protein. The table shows around 160,000 distinct CDR3 sequences, with approximately 10% occurring only once. The sample taken for sequencing was blood, either unsorted or a sorted T cell fraction (not recorded which). The receptors were gathered from a male donor with ankylosing spondylitis or in good health (not recorded which). Both conserved end residues are part of each CDR3. A D gene is named only where the DNA matches it firmly. Size is stated for part of the rows, as once, few or many counts, or as a class when the clone is expanded.

v_call	clone_size	d_call	j_call	cdr3_aa	cdr3_nt
TRBV29-1	many	-	TRBJ2-2	CSGSLNANTGELFF	TGCAGCGGATCATTAAACGCGAACACCGGGGAGCTGTTTTTT
TRBV10-3	many	TRBD1	TRBJ2-1	CAISLTGDLDEQFF	TGTGCCATCAGCCTGACAGGGGATTTGGATGAGCAGTTCTTC
TRBV6-1	many	TRBD1	TRBJ2-3	CASKPTGGYTDTQYF	TGTGCCAGCAAGCCTACAGGGGGCTACACAGATACGCAGTATTTT
TRBV6-1	many	TRBD1	TRBJ1-5	CASTPGQGVQPQHF	TGTGCCAGCACCCCGGGACAGGGTGTTCAGCCCCAGCATTTT
TRBV3-1	-	TRBD2	TRBJ2-7	CASSHLAGGTYEQYF	TGTGCCAGCAGCCATCTAGCGGGGGGAACCTACGAGCAGTACTTC
TRBV5-1	many	-	TRBJ1-2	CASSLALGDGYTF	TGCGCCAGCAGCTTGGCCTTAGGGGATGGCTACACCTTC
TRBV29-1	few	TRBD2	TRBJ2-3	CSISSGGFTDTQYF	TGCAGCATCTCTAGCGGGGGTTTCACAGATACGCAGTATTTT
TRBV9	many	-	TRBJ2-3	CASSVEADPRDTQYF	TGTGCCAGCAGCGTAGAGGCTGACCCCCGGGATACGCAGTATTTT
TRBV6-5	many	TRBD1	TRBJ1-1	CASSTKEGQGAWAFF	TGTGCCAGCAGTACTAAAGAGGGACAGGGGGCCTGGGCTTTCTTT
TRBV2	many	-	TRBJ2-1	CASSEVVNEQFF	TGTGCCAGCAGTGAAGTCGTCAATGAGCAGTTCTTC
TRBV30	many	-	TRBJ2-1	CAWSGVNNEQFF	TGTGCCTGGAGTGGTGTGAACAATGAGCAGTTCTTC
TRBV7-2	few	-	TRBJ1-2	CASSFYRDDRGYTF	TGTGCCAGCAGCTTTTACAGGGACGATCGAGGCTACACCTTC
TRBV27	-	-	TRBJ1-5	CASSPRGLGPQPQHF	TGTGCCAGCAGTCCGCGGGGGCTCGGCCCACAGCCCCAGCATTTT
TRBV5-1	many	TRBD1	TRBJ2-7	CASSLFPGQGAYEQYF	TGCGCCAGCAGCTTGTTTCCCGGACAGGGCGCCTACGAGCAGTACTTC
TRBV5-1	-	TRBD2	TRBJ2-3	CASSLVGTSGKPATDTQYF	TGCGCCAGCAGCTTGGTTGGGACTAGCGGAAAACCAGCCACAGATACGCAGTATTTT
TRBV5-1	many	-	TRBJ1-1	CASSYSSNRVSEAFF	TGCGCCAGCAGCTATTCCTCCAACAGGGTTTCCGAAGCTTTCTTT
TRBV2	few	-	TRBJ2-3	CASSLLQTYGVNTQYF	TGTGCCAGCAGCCTCCTACAGACATACGGGGTAAATACGCAGTATTTT
TRBV27	many	TRBD2	TRBJ2-2	CASSLGLAGGTGELFF	TGTGCCAGCAGTTTGGGATTAGCGGGAGGCACCGGGGAGCTGTTTTTT
TRBV29-1	-	-	TRBJ1-4	CSVFDEKLFF	TGCAGCGTTTTCGATGAAAAACTGTTTTTT
TRBV11-1	-	TRBD2	TRBJ2-2	CASSSPHSGGSNTGELFF	TGTGCCAGCAGCTCCCCGCATAGCGGGGGATCGAACACCGGGGAGCTGTTTTTT
TRBV5-1	many	-	TRBJ2-6	CASSSYHRQAGANVLTF	TGCGCCAGCAGCTCGTACCATCGACAGGCTGGGGCCAACGTCCTGACTTTC
TRBV18	few	-	TRBJ2-3	CASSPTDANTDTQYF	TGTGCCAGCTCACCGACGGACGCGAACACAGATACGCAGTATTTT
TRBV29-1	many	TRBD2	TRBJ2-7	CSAERGGRGSEQYF	TGCAGCGCTGAACGGGGGGGGCGAGGAAGCGAGCAGTACTTC
TRBV29-1	-	-	TRBJ1-2	CSVDRGWGYTF	TGCAGCGTTGACAGGGGTTGGGGCTACACCTTC
TRBV9	many	TRBD2	TRBJ2-1	CASSVLPSGSLDNEQFF	TGTGCCAGCAGCGTACTTCCTAGCGGGAGTTTGGACAATGAGCAGTTCTTC
TRBV23-1	-	-	TRBJ2-7	CASSQSGPSTYEQYF	TGCGCCAGCAGTCAATCGGGGCCCTCCACCTACGAGCAGTACTTC
TRBV5-5	-	-	TRBJ2-5	CASSSWGLVETQYF	TGTGCCAGCAGCTCATGGGGTCTGGTAGAGACCCAGTACTTC
TRBV5-1	few	-	TRBJ2-7	CASSLYGEDEQYF	TGCGCCAGCAGCTTGTATGGGGAAGACGAGCAGTACTTC
TRBV27	many	TRBD1	TRBJ1-5	CASRYRGSNQPQHF	TGTGCCAGCAGGTACAGGGGAAGCAATCAGCCCCAGCATTTT
TRBV12-3/TRBV12-4	many	TRBD2	TRBJ2-1	CASSPGLAGAGGNEQFF	TGTGCCAGCAGTCCGGGACTAGCGGGGGCCGGAGGGAATGAGCAGTTCTTC
TRBV10-3	-	-	TRBJ2-5	CAISAGDGTVETQYF	TGTGCCATCAGTGCGGGAGACGGGACGGTAGAGACCCAGTACTTC
TRBV12-3/TRBV12-4	many	-	TRBJ1-1	CASLGGVNTEAFF	TGTGCCAGCCTCGGGGGAGTGAACACTGAAGCTTTCTTT
TRBV13	-	TRBD1	TRBJ2-7	CASSLPDRGSGEQYF	TGTGCCAGCAGCTTACCGGACAGGGGATCCGGGGAGCAGTACTTC
TRBV6-1	many	-	TRBJ2-5	CASSDRGDKGETQYF	TGTGCCAGCAGTGACAGGGGGGATAAGGGAGAGACCCAGTACTTC
TRBV5-1	many	-	TRBJ1-4	CASSPLLGAGNEKLFF	TGCGCCAGCAGCCCCTTATTGGGTGCTGGGAATGAAAAACTGTTTTTT
TRBV5-1	few	-	TRBJ2-3	CASSTWTDPPDTQYF	TGCGCCAGCAGCACCTGGACAGACCCCCCAGATACGCAGTATTTT
TRBV20-1	many	TRBD1	TRBJ1-5	CSATTSAQGGNQPQHF	TGCAGTGCCACCACCTCCGCCCAGGGGGGTAATCAGCCCCAGCATTTT
TRBV5-5	many	TRBD1	TRBJ1-1	CASSLEGGQGWAEAFF	TGTGCCAGCAGCTTGGAAGGTGGACAGGGTTGGGCTGAAGCTTTCTTT
TRBV6-1	many	-	TRBJ2-7	CASSPISSYEQYF	TGTGCCAGCAGCCCGATCAGCTCCTACGAGCAGTACTTC
TRBV27	many	TRBD1	TRBJ2-7	CASTNRQGPFYF	TGTGCCAGCACGAACCGACAGGGGCCGTTTTACTTC
TRBV24-1	many	TRBD2	TRBJ2-7	CATSAVLAGDVGEQYF	TGTGCCACCAGTGCTGTACTAGCGGGAGATGTTGGCGAGCAGTACTTC
TRBV12-3/TRBV12-4	many	-	TRBJ1-1	CASSLSRGNTEAFF	TGTGCCAGCAGTTTAAGTAGGGGGAACACTGAAGCTTTCTTT
TRBV20-1	few	-	TRBJ2-1	CSAFYFSYNEQFF	TGCAGTGCTTTCTACTTTTCCTACAATGAGCAGTTCTTC
TRBV5-1	-	TRBD1	TRBJ2-5	CASSFPSGTGQEASQETQYF	TGCGCCAGCAGCTTCCCGTCCGGGACAGGGCAGGAGGCCTCACAAGAGACCCAGTACTTC
TRBV12-3/TRBV12-4	many	TRBD1	TRBJ2-7	CASSLSVQGANDEQYF	TGTGCCAGCAGTTTGTCCGTGCAGGGGGCTAACGACGAGCAGTACTTC
TRBV12-3/TRBV12-4	many	TRBD2	TRBJ2-3	CASSRQRGSTDTQYF	TGTGCCAGCAGTCGACAGCGGGGTAGCACAGATACGCAGTATTTT
TRBV12-3/TRBV12-4	few	-	TRBJ1-6	CASSTNTGPGGSPLHF	TGTGCCAGCAGTACTAATACCGGGCCCGGGGGCTCACCCCTCCACTTT
TRBV12-3/TRBV12-4	few	TRBD1	TRBJ1-5	CASSLNRGGFGNQPQHF	TGTGCCAGCAGTTTAAACAGGGGAGGTTTTGGCAATCAGCCCCAGCATTTT
TRBV9	many	TRBD2	TRBJ2-3	CASSALAGGGDTQYF	TGTGCCAGCAGCGCCCTAGCGGGAGGGGGGGATACGCAGTATTTT
TRBV5-1	many	TRBD1	TRBJ2-3	CASGTGGSDTQYF	TGCGCCAGCGGAACAGGGGGTTCGGATACGCAGTATTTT
TRBV6-5	many	-	TRBJ2-4	CASSYSVRDWVKNIQYF	TGTGCCAGCAGTTACTCGGTCCGGGACTGGGTCAAAAACATTCAGTACTTC
TRBV29-1	many	TRBD2	TRBJ2-7	CPSSLPEGKGLADYEQYF	TGCCCTTCCAGCCTGCCCGAAGGGAAGGGGCTAGCGGACTACGAGCAGTACTTC
TRBV25-1	once	-	TRBJ2-7	CASSDPLVSTYEQYF	TGTGCCAGCAGTGACCCTCTGGTCAGTACCTACGAGCAGTACTTC
TRBV3-1	many	-	TRBJ2-2	CASSQKVTGELFF	TGTGCCAGCAGCCAAAAAGTTACCGGGGAGCTGTTTTTT
TRBV5-6	many	TRBD1	TRBJ1-3	CASVKTGGPGNTIYF	TGTGCCAGCGTAAAAACAGGGGGCCCTGGAAACACCATATATTTT